This TCR beta chain was identified during a study of T cell responses to AZD1222 COVID-19 vaccine. Details on this clone: Its antigen remains unidentified.

Measured with immunoSEQ multiplex PCR; TCRdb has only the in-frame clones, and not every one. The sample records about 130,000 clones, over 85% being singletons. Findings and caveats of the study: Across spike, vaccine-associated CD4 TCRs were found, dominant at 160-218 and 743-854. Baseline serology detected seropositivity in only a handful of AZD1222 recipients.

The source of this sequence is an adult in good health. Sequences were derived from peripheral blood, sampled on day 0 of AZD1222 vaccination.

The CDR3 sequence: CASRGQGPSHTQYF. The DNA of the CDR3 is TGTGCCAGCAGAGGACAGGGACCCTCCCATACGCAGTATTTT. The chain has TRBV28 and TRBJ2-3; TRBD1 matches 8 bases. This CDR3 has 14 residues. V shed 6 bases, J shed 7 bases, and the junction held 9 bases outside the gene matches. Germline values: CDR1 MDHEN, CDR2 SYDVKM.